The clone carrying this TCR beta chain was recorded only once. The repertoire was sequenced with immunoSEQ multiplex PCR; TCRdb's copy has only in-frame clones and lacks some. Here the sample spans more than 50,000 clones, roughly 84% being singletons. The record originates from a study of OX40 agonist ivuxolimab in advanced cancers. Sequencing used CD4+ or CD8+ T cells sorted from blood, obtained in a trial of the OX40 agonist ivuxolimab. The source is an adult with an advanced solid tumor such as melanoma, head and neck, liver or kidney cancer.

The CDR3 reads CASTLWTVNTDTQYF. DNA for the CDR3: TGTGCCAGCACATTGTGGACAGTGAACACAGATACGCAGTATTTT. The J gene is TRBJ2-3, the V gene TRBV13; D is perhaps TRBD1 (6 bases). CDR3 length: 15 amino acids. CDR1 and CDR2 from the germline V gene are PRHDT and FYEKMQ (reference sequence). V was pared by 7 bases and J by 2 bases, with 16 bases between.